The 26 T cell receptor beta chains reported below all come from one sample, sequenced in a study of Ad26.COV2.S vaccination and SARS-CoV-2 variants. The treatment: 15 to 20 received Ad26.COV2.S at low or high dose, single or two shots; about 5 received placebo; per-sample allocation not given. Material that was analyzed had been drawn on day 63 after the first vaccine or placebo injection. Assay used: immunoSEQ multiplex PCR; TCRdb lists only in-frame clones, some missing. Here the sample spans about 680,000 clones, 89% being singletons. This specimen consisted of peripheral blood, obtained in a trial of Ad26.COV2.S vaccine versus placebo. The receptors stem from a person aged 18 to 59 who received the Ad26.COV2.S COVID-19 vaccine or a placebo.

The CDR3, as DNA: TGTGCCATACAGGATAGCAATCAGCCCCAGCATTTT. It specifies CAIQDSNQPQHF. V usage is TRBV24-1 and J usage is TRBJ1-5, with D possibly being TRBD1 (5 bases). The germline CDR1 and CDR2 sequences are KGHDR and SFDVKD. CDR3 size: 12 residues. Trimming left V 11 bases short and J 0 bases short, with 7 bases between.

The chain recombines TRBV25-1 with TRBJ2-5, with D perhaps being TRBD1 or TRBD2 (6 bases each). V was cut by 3 bases and J by 5 bases, with 16 bases left in between. The CDR3 runs to 15 residues. The germline V gene has CDR1 MGHDK and CDR2 SYGVNS. For the CDR3, the DNA is TGTGCCAGCAGTGACCAATGGGGGGCGAGGGAGACCCAGTACTTC. Its protein product is CASSDQWGARETQYF.

This chain links TRBV5-4 with TRBJ2-3; weak D call: TRBD2 (5 bases). Deletions cut 2 bases from V and 1 base from J, with 11 bases between. This CDR3 contains 15 residues. From germline, CDR1 is SGHNT and CDR2 YYREEE (reference sequence). The CDR3 coding sequence is TGTGCCAGCAGCTTTCCGGGGTCACGCACAGATACGCAGTATTTT. Translation: CASSFPGSRTDTQYF. Full variable domain (outside the CDR3, taken from reference TRBV5-4 and TRBJ2-3): ETGVTQSPTHLIKTRGQQVTLRCSSQSGHNTVSWYQQALGQGPQFIFQYYREEENGRGNFPPRFSGLQFPNYSSELNVNALELDDSALYLCASSFPGSRTDTQYFGPGTRLTVL.

The V call is TRBV29-1, the J call TRBJ2-7; 7 bases fit TRBD1. The CDR3 is made up of 14 amino acids. V was pared by 4 bases and J by 4 bases, with 10 bases of the junction left unmatched. The V gene's germline CDR1 is SQVTM and CDR2 ANQGSEA. CDR3 DNA: TGCAGCGTTGCCCAGACAGGGACCCAGTACGAGCAGTACTTC. It codes for CSVAQTGTQYEQYF.

The chain links TRBV19 to TRBJ1-4, with a tentative D call TRBD1 (6 bases). This CDR3 is built from 15 residues. Germline CDR1 LNHDA, CDR2 SQIVND (reference sequence). V lost 5 bases, J lost 4 bases, and 14 bases lay in between. CDR3 sequence reads: CASSPLGGLNEKLFF. The CDR3 DNA follows: TGTGCCAGTAGTCCCCTGGGGGGCCTTAATGAAAAACTGTTTTTT. The full variable domain, completed using reference TRBV19 and TRBJ1-4, is DGGITQSPKYLFRKEGQNVTLSCEQNLNHDAMYWYRQDPGQGLRLIYYSQIVNDFQKGDIAEGYSVSREKKESFPLTVTSAQKNPTAFYLCASSPLGGLNEKLFFGSGTQLSVL.

The chain combines TRBV27 with TRBJ2-7; a possible D gene is TRBD1 (5 bases). Trimming cost V 5 bases and J 4 bases, with 15 bases left between them. The CDR3 runs to 14 residues. The germline V gene encodes CDR1 MNHEY and CDR2 SMNVEV (reference sequence). CDR3 in amino acids: CASSLDRRRYEQYF. In DNA form, the CDR3 reads TGTGCCAGCAGTCTAGACAGAAGACGGTACGAGCAGTACTTC.

The chain recombines TRBV10-3 with TRBJ1-1; possibly TRBD1 for D (6 bases). CDR1 is ENHRY and CDR2 is SYGVKD in the germline V gene. CDR3 length: 14 amino acids. V dropped 2 bases and J dropped 4 bases, with 11 bases sitting between them. The CDR3 bases are TGTGCCATCAGTGAGCCAGGGGAGCTCACTGAAGCTTTCTTT. It codes for CAISEPGELTEAFF.

This chain uses TRBV27 with TRBJ2-1; unclear D gene. This CDR3 contains 13 residues. Germline V lookup: CDR1 MNHEY, CDR2 SMNVEV (reference sequence). Trimming took off 6 bases at V and 4 bases at J, with 10 bases between the two ends. CDR3 bases: TGTGCCAGCAGCCGATCTCCTTACAATGAGCAGTTCTTC. This translates into CASSRSPYNEQFF.

The J gene is TRBJ2-1, the V gene TRBV2, with TRBD2 identical over 12 bases. After removal of 6 bases from V and 7 bases from J, the junction contained 4 bases not matched to a gene. Germline CDR1 reads SNHLY; CDR2 reads FYNNEI. The CDR3 extends over 14 amino acids. This CDR3 reads CASRPTSGSNEQFF. CDR3 coding DNA: TGTGCCAGCAGGCCGACTAGCGGGAGTAATGAGCAGTTCTTC.

This clone appeared once. V usage is TRBV7-3 and J usage is TRBJ2-5, with D unclear. Germline V gene data show CDR1 as SGHTA and CDR2 as FQGTGA. This CDR3 comprises 13 residues. V was cut by 5 bases and J by 2 bases, with 9 bases left in between. CDR3 loop: CASSIDWQETQYF. The CDR3 DNA is TGTGCCAGCAGCATCGACTGGCAAGAGACCCAGTACTTC.

The V call is TRBV4-1, the J call TRBJ2-2; weak D call: TRBD1 (5 bases). The CDR3 covers 14 residues. Trimming took 0 bases from V and 7 from J, leaving 9 bases between them. Germline V gene data show CDR1 as MGHRA and CDR2 as YSYEKL. The CDR3 protein is CASSQDVQGGELFF. The CDR3 DNA sequence: TGCGCCAGCAGCCAAGATGTGCAGGGCGGGGAGCTGTTTTTT.

The rearrangement uses TRBV5-6 and TRBJ2-7; TRBD2 matches at 10 bases. This CDR3 is built from 14 residues. Germline V lookup: CDR1 SGHDT, CDR2 YYEEEE. Trimming cost V 0 bases and J 6 bases; bases outside gene matches: 3. The CDR3 DNA reads as TGTGCCAGCAGCTTGGAGGGACTAGCGACCGAGCAGTACTTC. Protein product: CASSLEGLATEQYF.

The J gene is TRBJ1-1, the V gene TRBV5-5, with no clear D. Deletions cut 0 bases from V and 0 bases from J, with 9 bases between. The CDR3 runs 15 residues. Germline CDR1 and CDR2: SGHKS and YYEKEE (reference sequence). CDR3 in amino acids: CASSLAGVLNTEAFF. The CDR3 bases are TGTGCCAGCAGCTTGGCCGGAGTTTTGAACACTGAAGCTTTCTTT.

This clone was observed a handful of times. The chain carries TRBV19 and TRBJ1-5; maybe TRBD1 (6 bases). From germline, CDR1 is LNHDA and CDR2 SQIVND (reference sequence). V lost 3 bases and J lost 4, with 10 bases in between. The CDR3 contains 14 residues. The CDR3 DNA sequence: TGTGCCAGTAGTATCCAGGACAGTAATCAGCCCCAGCATTTT. This translates into CASSIQDSNQPQHF.

The J gene is TRBJ1-2, the V gene TRBV6-6; 7 bases are shared with TRBD1. The CDR3 extends over 15 amino acids. The ends lost 0 bases at V and 11 bases at J; junction bases unmatched: 12. CDR1 and CDR2 (germline): MNHNY, SVGAGI (reference sequence). The CDR3 protein is CASSYSNLDRAYYTF. The CDR3 DNA sequence: TGTGCCAGCAGTTACTCGAATTTAGACAGGGCCTATTACACCTTC.

The J gene is TRBJ2-2, the V gene TRBV27, with unresolved D. CDR1 and CDR2 (germline): MNHEY, SMNVEV (reference sequence). Trimming took 3 bases from V and 4 from J, leaving 9 bases between them. The CDR3 extends over 14 amino acids. Written as DNA, the CDR3 is TGTGCCAGCAGTTTGGGCTACAGCACCGGGGAGCTGTTTTTT. Translated, it gives CASSLGYSTGELFF.

The CDR3 bases are TGTGCCAGCAGCTTGGGCCTTGAGAGTAATGAGCAGTTCTTC. Its protein product is CASSLGLESNEQFF. V and J are TRBV5-6 and TRBJ2-1; D unresolved. Germline lookup yields CDR1 SGHDT and CDR2 YYEEEE. The CDR3 is 14 amino acids. V lost 0 bases to trimming and J lost 7 bases, with 11 bases between them.

The chain employs TRBV5-1 and TRBJ1-1, with a possible D match to TRBD1 (6 bases). The germline V gene encodes CDR1 SGHRS and CDR2 YFSETQ. The CDR3 is 17 amino acids. V was shortened by 7 bases and J by 0 bases, with 22 bases between the two germline ends. The CDR3 DNA follows: TGCGCCAGCCACGACAGGAGCGGTAAACACATGAACACTGAAGCTTTCTTT. This gives the protein CASHDRSGKHMNTEAFF.

The V and J genes are TRBV4-3 and TRBJ1-1, with 7 bases aligning to TRBD1. The CDR3 length is 13 residues. Germline-derived CDR1 and CDR2 are LGHNA and YSLEER. Losses at the gene ends were 6 bases for V and 7 bases for J; bases not matched to a gene: 8. The CDR3 nucleotides read TGCGCCAGCAGTTTTAACAGGGGACGTGAAGCTTTCTTT. This translates into CASSFNRGREAFF.

This clone was detected only once. This chain connects TRBV11-2 to TRBJ2-2; no clear D gene. In germline, CDR1 is SGHAT, CDR2 FQNNGV. This CDR3 has 16 residues. V was cut by 5 bases and J by 0 bases, with 13 bases left in between. DNA of the CDR3: TGTGCCAGCAGCCTATCCCCGGGCGCGAACACCGGGGAGCTGTTTTTT. This translates into CASSLSPGANTGELFF.

Comment on this clone: Other DNA sequences in the sample encode the same CDR3. The rearrangement links TRBV6-1 to TRBJ2-7; D may be TRBD1 (6 bases). The CDR3 consists of 14 residues. Looked up from germline, CDR1 is MNHNS and CDR2 is SASEGT. Trimming left V 3 bases short and J 0 bases short, with 9 bases between. CDR3: CASSDRGPSYEQYF. DNA of the CDR3: TGTGCCAGCAGTGACAGGGGTCCCTCCTACGAGCAGTACTTC.

This clone was seen a few times. The identical CDR3 is also encoded by other nucleotide sequences in the sample. The gene calls are TRBV27 and TRBJ2-7; D is perhaps TRBD1 or TRBD2 (5 bases each). The CDR3 is made up of 12 amino acids. V was pared by 2 bases and J by 3 bases, with 5 bases between. Germline V lookup: CDR1 MNHEY, CDR2 SMNVEV (reference sequence). Here the CDR3 DNA reads TGTGCCAGCAGTTTAGGGGGCTACGAGCAGTACTTC. Translation: CASSLGGYEQYF.

The count of this clone is one. This sequence joins TRBV4-2 and TRBJ2-3, with D perhaps matching TRBD1 (5 bases). This CDR3 is built from 17 residues. V gave up 1 base and J gave up 1 base, with 15 bases separating them. Germline V lookup: CDR1 LGHNA, CDR2 YNFKEQ. This CDR3 is CASSQGAQGWGTDTQYF. The CDR3 DNA reads as TGTGCCAGCAGCCAAGGTGCTCAGGGTTGGGGCACAGATACGCAGTATTTT.

In its sample, this clone was seen a few times. CDR3 residues: CSVEVGARGYGYTF. The CDR3 DNA follows: TGCAGCGTTGAAGTGGGGGCCCGAGGCTATGGCTACACCTTC. The chain couples TRBV29-1 to TRBJ1-2; maybe TRBD1 (6 bases). With 1 base removed from V and 4 bases from J, the gap between germline ends came to 13 bases. CDR1 is SQVTM, CDR2 ANQGSEA, per germline. The CDR3 is 14 amino acids.

This chain uses TRBV11-3 with TRBJ2-7, with 7 bases identical to TRBD1. CDR3 length: 13 residues. CDR1 and CDR2 from the germline V gene are SGHNT and YENEEA. V lost 5 bases and J lost 4; bases outside the gene matches: 5. In nucleotides, the CDR3 is TGTGCCAGCAGCCCGGGACAGCAGTACGAGCAGTACTTC. Its translation: CASSPGQQYEQYF.

In its sample, this clone was seen once. The chain recombines TRBV3-1 (or the pseudogene TRBV3-2) with TRBJ2-2, with D possibly matching TRBD2 (5 bases). This CDR3 region has 13 residues. Germline CDR1 is LGHDT and CDR2 is YNNKEL (reference sequence). V lost 6 bases and J lost 5, with 10 bases in between. CDR3 nucleotide sequence: TGTGCCAGCAGGTACCGGGGTACCGGGGAGCTGTTTTTT. Its protein product is CASRYRGTGELFF.